Listed below are T cell receptor beta chains from one sample, sequenced in a study of shared T cell receptors in the human thymus. Clones were read by immunoSEQ multiplex PCR, and TCRdb kept only the in-frame ones, dropping some. The profile shows 600,000 or so clones, around 87% of them singletons. These data also featured in a second study, about human thymus T cells.

What was sequenced was thymocytes. The receptor set was obtained from a boy younger than two with a congenital heart defect. The CDR3 runs from the conserved cysteine through the conserved F or W. D genes are given only for firm matches. Clone size is stated in some rows and not others, as once, few, many or a class when expanded.

NA | TRBJ1-5 | TRBD1 | TRBV2 | CASSGNQGGHQPQHF | TGTGCCAGCAGTGGAAACCAGGGGGGCCATCAGCCCCAGCATTTT
NA | TRBJ1-1 | NA | TRBV19 | CASRGREIEAFF | TGTGCCAGTAGGGGAAGGGAGATTGAAGCTTTCTTT
NA | TRBJ2-7 | TRBD2 | TRBV25-1 | CASSGASGYTYEQYF | TGTGCCAGCAGTGGGGCTAGCGGGTACACCTACGAGCAGTACTTC
once | TRBJ1-5 | NA | TRBV10-3 | CAISGGSFQPQHF | TGTGCCATCAGTGGCGGGTCGTTTCAGCCCCAGCATTTT
NA | TRBJ2-7 | NA | TRBV6-5 | CASTQTGRSHEQYF | TGTGCCAGCACGCAGACAGGGAGGTCCCACGAGCAGTACTTC
NA | TRBJ2-3 | NA | TRBV5-4 | CASSLGRGRRDTDTQYF | TGTGCCAGCAGCTTGGGGCGCGGCAGGAGGGACACAGATACGCAGTATTTT
NA | TRBJ2-5 | NA | TRBV6-5 | CASSSGGRTPGTQYF | TGTGCCAGCAGTTCTGGGGGGAGAACCCCGGGGACCCAGTACTTC
NA | TRBJ2-4 | NA | TRBV27 | CASSPRPGTLIKNIQYF | TGTGCCAGCAGCCCACGGCCAGGAACATTAATCAAAAACATTCAGTACTTC
NA | TRBJ2-7 | TRBD1 | TRBV7-8 | CASSLRLHRTGLSYEQYF | TGTGCCAGCAGCTTACGTCTTCACAGGACAGGGCTCTCCTACGAGCAGTACTTC
NA | TRBJ2-7 | TRBD2 | TRBV5-1 | CASSILAEPYEQYF | TGCGCCAGCAGCATTCTAGCGGAACCCTACGAGCAGTACTTC
NA | TRBJ2-3 | TRBD2 | TRBV9 | CASTSLAGLHTDTQYF | TGTGCCAGCACTTCGTTAGCGGGGTTACACACAGATACGCAGTATTTT
few | TRBJ2-7 | TRBD1 | TRBV10-1 | CASSERTGRVHEQYF | TGCGCCAGCAGTGAAAGGACAGGGCGTGTCCACGAGCAGTACTTC
once | TRBJ1-5 | TRBD1 | TRBV10-3 | CAISEPIGQGPNQPQHF | TGTGCCATCAGTGAGCCCATCGGACAGGGCCCCAATCAGCCCCAGCATTTT
NA | TRBJ1-6 | TRBD1 | TRBV9 | CASSRSGTGSGNSPLHF | TGTGCCAGCAGCCGATCAGGGACAGGGTCCGGTAATTCACCCCTCCACTTT
NA | TRBJ2-7 | NA | TRBV28 | CASSFRQGNEQYF | TGTGCCAGCAGTTTCCGTCAGGGCAACGAGCAGTACTTC
NA | TRBJ2-6 | NA | TRBV4-3 | CASSQHSGANVLTF | TGCGCCAGCAGCCAACACTCTGGGGCCAACGTCCTGACTTTC
NA | TRBJ2-2 | NA | TRBV30 | CAWSVHLTNTGELFF | TGTGCCTGGAGTGTACACCTTACGAACACCGGGGAGCTGTTTTTT
NA | TRBJ2-2 | NA | TRBV28 | CASRRDTGTGELFF | TGTGCCAGCAGGAGAGATACAGGGACCGGGGAGCTGTTTTTT
once | TRBJ1-1 | NA | TRBV5-8 | CASSLLEGSPTEAFF | TGTGCCAGCAGCTTGCTTGAGGGTAGTCCGACTGAAGCTTTCTTT
NA | TRBJ2-6 | NA | TRBV4-2 | CASSHPLRRSGANVLTF | TGTGCCAGCAGCCATCCTTTGAGGAGATCTGGGGCCAACGTCCTGACTTTC
NA | TRBJ2-7 | NA | TRBV4-1 | CASSQGLYDAGADEQYF | TGCGCCAGCAGCCAAGGGCTTTACGATGCGGGGGCCGACGAGCAGTACTTC